This T cell receptor beta chain was documented in a study of identical twins. The CDR3 sequence is 14 residues long. Using its own MiXCR run on the 5' RACE reads, TCRdb lists one record per CDR3 protein. The data hold some 560,000 distinct CDR3 sequences, with 9.5% to 10% observed a single time. There were only healthy Caucasians among the donors. Study results and caveats: Beta out-of-frame sequences showed weaker excess sharing between twins.

This clonotype showed up many times. The antigen remains undetermined. One end of the junction varies from germline; a read error may be responsible. This sample was shared with a second study, whose subject was yellow fever vaccine responses in identical twins.

This chain connects TRBV12-3 or TRBV12-4 to TRBJ2-2; D perhaps matches TRBD1 (6 bases). Sequencing was carried out using PBMCs. This clonotype was obtained from a woman younger than 30 in good health. The CDR3 sequence: CAVGAELNTGELFF. CDR3 DNA: TGCGCCGTGGGGGCGGAACTGAACACCGGGGAGCTGTTTTTT.